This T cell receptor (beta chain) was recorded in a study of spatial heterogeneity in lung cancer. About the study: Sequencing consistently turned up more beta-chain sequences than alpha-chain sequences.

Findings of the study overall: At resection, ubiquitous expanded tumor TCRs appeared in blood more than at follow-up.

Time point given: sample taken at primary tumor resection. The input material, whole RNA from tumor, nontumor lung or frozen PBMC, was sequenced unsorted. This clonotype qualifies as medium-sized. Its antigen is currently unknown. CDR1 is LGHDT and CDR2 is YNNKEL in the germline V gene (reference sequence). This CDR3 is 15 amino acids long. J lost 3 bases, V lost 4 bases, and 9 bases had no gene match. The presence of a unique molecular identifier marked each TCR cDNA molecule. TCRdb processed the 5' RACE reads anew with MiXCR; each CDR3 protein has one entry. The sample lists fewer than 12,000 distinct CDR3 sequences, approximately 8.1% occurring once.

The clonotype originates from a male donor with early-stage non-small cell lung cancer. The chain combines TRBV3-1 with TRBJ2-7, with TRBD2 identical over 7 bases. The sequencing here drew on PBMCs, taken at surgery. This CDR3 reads CASSRTSVPLYEQYF. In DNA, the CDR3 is TGTGCCAGCAGCCGTACTAGCGTCCCCCTCTACGAGCAGTACTTC.